A single sample is the source of the 13 T cell receptor beta chains below, sequenced in a study of blood T cell repertoires in COVID-19. Assay used: immunoSEQ multiplex PCR; TCRdb lists only in-frame clones, some missing. The sample carries roughly 250,000 clones, roughly 87% recorded once. Sequenced: PBMCs or T cells enriched from blood (not recorded which). These receptors were obtained from a young woman with acute COVID-19.

This chain joins TRBV7-3 and TRBJ2-2, with TRBD2 matching 8 bases. This CDR3 has 15 amino acids. From germline, CDR1 is SGHTA and CDR2 FQGTGA. V lost 4 bases and J lost 1; bases outside the gene matches: 2. In DNA, the CDR3 is TGTGCCAGCAGCTGGCTAGCGGGGAACACCGGGGAGCTGTTTTTT. Amino acids: CASSWLAGNTGELFF.

The genes are TRBV30 and TRBJ1-2; 8 nucleotides align to TRBD1. J gave up 13 bases and V 4 bases, and 11 bases lay outside the gene matches. This CDR3 region has 12 residues. Germline CDR1 GTSNPN, CDR2 SVGIG (reference sequence). CDR3 amino acids: CAWIPIQGASTF. The DNA for the CDR3 is TGTGCCTGGATTCCAATCCAGGGGGCCAGCACCTTC.

CDR3 DNA: TGTGCCAGCAGCTCCCGACTAAGCACAGATACGCAGTATTTT. It translates to CASSSRLSTDTQYF. The genes are TRBV7-3 and TRBJ2-3; possible D gene TRBD2, 5 bases. V lost 4 bases and J 0 bases, leaving 8 bases between the germline ends. Germline V CDR1 and CDR2: SGHTA, FQGTGA. The CDR3 has 14 amino acids.

The CDR3 spells CASSELQGRSPLHF. Here the CDR3 DNA reads TGTGCCAGCAGTGAATTGCAGGGGCGATCACCCCTCCACTTT. The chain couples TRBV2 to TRBJ1-6; tentatively, D is TRBD1 (6 bases). Trimming left V 2 bases short and J 10 bases short, with 12 bases between. The CDR3 loop spans 14 amino acids. Germline CDR1 SNHLY, CDR2 FYNNEI.

The chain employs TRBV27 and TRBJ1-5; maybe TRBD1 (5 bases). Trimming pared 0 bases from V and 0 bases from J, leaving 9 bases between. The length of the CDR3 is 16 residues. The V gene's germline CDR1 is MNHEY and CDR2 SMNVEV (reference sequence). CDR3: CASSLSEGNSNQPQHF. CDR3 coding DNA: TGTGCCAGCAGTTTATCGGAGGGGAATAGCAATCAGCCCCAGCATTTT.

This clone showed up just once. The chain has TRBV9 and TRBJ2-2, with 9 bases aligning to TRBD1. With 0 bases clipped from V and 6 bases from J, the junction kept 9 bases outside the gene matches. The CDR3 is made up of 17 amino acids. CDR1 is SGDLS and CDR2 is YYNGEE in the germline V gene. DNA of the CDR3: TGTGCCAGCAGCGTAGTATTGGGACAGGGAGGACCCGGGGAGCTGTTTTTT. Its protein product is CASSVVLGQGGPGELFF.

The CDR3: CASSSDRATYNEQFF. The CDR3 DNA reads as TGTGCCAGCAGCTCCGACAGGGCTACTTACAATGAGCAGTTCTTC. This rearrangement joins TRBV7-2 to TRBJ2-1; 7 nucleotides align to TRBD1. The V gene end was trimmed by 4 bases and the J gene end by 4 bases; junction bases not matched to a gene: 7. CDR3 length: 15 residues. CDR1 SGHTA and CDR2 FQGNSA come from the germline V gene.

The chain combines TRBV6-5 with TRBJ2-2, with TRBD1 identical over 9 bases. V trimming: 2 bases; J trimming: 6 bases; junction bases outside the gene matches: 4. Germline-derived CDR1 and CDR2 are MNHEY and SVGAGI. The CDR3 has 15 residues. The CDR3 reads CASSYLRTGAGELFF. CDR3 nucleotide sequence: TGTGCCAGCAGTTACCTGAGGACAGGGGCCGGGGAGCTGTTTTTT.

The J gene is TRBJ1-1, the V gene TRBV29-1; D gene uncertain. Germline CDR1 and CDR2: SQVTM and ANQGSEA. The germline V and J ends were trimmed by 3 bases and 6 bases, with 11 bases remaining between them. This CDR3 comprises 12 residues. The CDR3 region is CSVESRGPEAFF. The CDR3 DNA is TGCAGCGTTGAGTCCCGAGGGCCTGAAGCTTTCTTT.

The CDR3 DNA reads as TGTGCCAGCAGTCCCCCTCGGGGGACTAGCACAGATACGCAGTATTTT. Translating it yields CASSPPRGTSTDTQYF. V and J are TRBV28 and TRBJ2-3; a weak D match, TRBD2 (6 bases). Trimming left V 5 bases short and J 0 bases short, with 15 bases between. This CDR3 spans 16 amino acids. The V gene's germline CDR1 is MDHEN and CDR2 SYDVKM.

The CDR3 bases are TGTGCCAGCAGAAAGCTAGCGGGGCTTTACGAGCAGTACTTC. Translating gives CASRKLAGLYEQYF. J is TRBJ2-7 and V is TRBV2; 9 positions match TRBD2. Germline CDR1 and CDR2: SNHLY and FYNNEI. The V and J ends lost 6 bases and 4 bases, in that order; junction bases with no gene match: 7. The CDR3 totals 14 residues.

The chain uses TRBV15 and TRBJ2-2; 7 bases are shared with TRBD1. The CDR3 totals 16 residues. Germline lookup yields CDR1 LNHNV and CDR2 YYDKDF (reference sequence). The V and J ends lost 2 bases and 6 bases, in that order; junction bases with no gene match: 9. The CDR3 DNA reads as TGTGCCACCAGCAGAAGACAGGGCAGTAGTGCCGGGGAGCTGTTTTTT. Its protein is CATSRRQGSSAGELFF.

CDR3 region: CASSLGLAGDEQFF. DNA for the CDR3: TGTGCCAGCAGCTTAGGACTAGCGGGGGATGAGCAGTTCTTC. The chain links TRBV11-2 to TRBJ2-1; TRBD2 matches at 12 bases. Germline CDR1 and CDR2: SGHAT and FQNNGV. Trimming cost V 1 base and J 8 bases; bases outside gene matches: 0. This CDR3 is built from 14 residues.